The sequence of this TCR beta chain was determined in a study of blood T cells in healthy people across ages. Study-wide results and caveats: Researchers report that TCR beta diversity correlated strongly with naive T cell percentage.

Germline V CDR1 and CDR2: SGHRS, YFSETQ. Trimming took 6 bases from V and 5 from J, leaving 14 bases between them. The CDR3 runs 13 residues. In regard to this clonotype: Its antigen remains unknown.

Alongside a J-beta primer mix, a sample-barcoded 5' primer served in a second PCR lasting about 7 to 11 cycles. Researchers report that each sample yielded at least 3 million CDR3-containing paired-end reads. TCRdb re-called the 5' RACE reads with MiXCR, one entry per CDR3 protein. The sample yields roughly 1.5 million distinct CDR3 sequences, approximately 42% seen once. V usage is TRBV5-1 and J usage is TRBJ2-5; possibly TRBD1 for D (5 bases). This sequence was found in a woman aged 18-29 years in good health. Material: blood. The chain's CDR3 is CASNQGVGETQYF. The CDR3 nucleotides read TGCGCCAGCAACCAGGGTGTGGGGGAGACCCAGTACTTC.